The present entry profiles one T cell receptor beta chain with its context. The source of the sample is a study of blood T cell repertoires in COVID-19. Sequencing used immunoSEQ multiplex PCR; TCRdb keeps in-frame clones, though not all of them. The profile shows 200,000 or so clones, about 79% of them singletons. This CDR3 spans 12 amino acids. The V and J ends lost 6 bases and 6 bases, in that order; junction bases with no gene match: 5. What was sequenced was peripheral blood. The rearrangement joins TRBV23-1 to TRBJ2-7; the match to TRBD1 covers 7 bases. TRBV23-1 is an open reading frame, and its role is uncertain. This TCR was recovered from a human donor in a cohort sampled during active COVID-19. CDR3 in amino acids: CASRPRTGEQYF. In DNA, the CDR3 is TGCGCCAGCAGGCCACGGACAGGCGAGCAGTACTTC.